This TCR beta chain is from a study of blood T cell repertoires in COVID-19. Study overall: Samples representing acute and convalescent COVID-19 were sourced from the United States, Italy and Spain.

The CDR3 length is 16 residues. V was clipped by 0 bases and J by 6 bases, with 15 bases between them. Germline V CDR1 and CDR2: MNHEY, SVGAGI. Study processing details: Reference gene primer amplification gave nucleated cell count estimates. The repertoire was sequenced with immunoSEQ multiplex PCR; TCRdb's copy has only in-frame clones and lacks some. V and J calls plus clone size are reproduced from that table; the DNA served to infer D and trimming. The data hold fewer than 250,000 clones, with more than 70% observed a single time. The chain uses TRBV6-5 and TRBJ1-5, with a tentative D call TRBD1 (6 bases). The source is a woman older than 75 with COVID-19, enrolled during active disease. Specimen: peripheral blood. The CDR3 DNA reads as TGTGCCAGCAGTTACTCGGGGGCAGGGTTGGGTCAGCCCCAGCATTTT. This sequence encodes CASSYSGAGLGQPQHF.